A single T cell receptor beta chain is shown here with its context. Its cognate antigen is unknown. The data stem from a study of glioma-infiltrating T cells after dendritic cell vaccination. In the study overall: At biweekly intervals, patients got three intradermal dendritic cell vaccine injections. Findings and limits, study-wide: Longer survival after dendritic cell vaccination followed higher pretreatment TIL content.

The CDR3 totals 14 residues. V gave up 4 bases and J gave up 4 bases, with 14 bases separating them. CDR1 and CDR2 (germline): SGHNT, YYREEE (reference sequence). The assay was immunoSEQ multiplex PCR, and TCRdb's table has in-frame clones only and misses some. The sample lists roughly 70,000 clones, roughly four fifths seen once, with approximately 2.1% in the top ten. This TCR was sampled from a human donor with glioblastoma. The specimen comprised blood, sampled before dendritic cell vaccination. The chain couples TRBV5-4 to TRBJ2-5; D is possibly TRBD1 (6 bases). CDR3 region: CASSRNLQGETQYF. In DNA form, the CDR3 reads TGTGCCAGCAGCAGAAACCTACAGGGAGAGACCCAGTACTTC.